Listed here is a single T cell receptor (beta chain). Researchers ran the assay at a deep level. The replicate PCRs on unsorted PBMC were given approximately 0.3 ug DNA, which is 25,000 to 30,000 T cell genomes. Data came from immunoSEQ multiplex PCR; TCRdb stores just in-frame clones and leaves some out. The sample includes about 490,000 clones, less than 80% seen only once; the top ten take about 12%. This record comes from a study of shared clonotypes between healthy human individuals. V lost 1 base and J lost 0, with 13 bases in between. This CDR3 is 17 amino acids long. Germline loops: CDR1 SSHAT, CDR2 FNYEAQ (reference sequence). Recent acute infections and vaccinations were absent in the healthy HIV-negative adult donors. Nashville, Tennessee was home to all donors, who were Caucasian adults.

V gene TRBV7-7 combines with J gene TRBJ2-1, with D hard to call. The sequence derives from a woman aged 40-49 years in good health. Some clones in this sample may be carry-over from other donors' samples. Sequencing input: PBMCs. CDR3 sequence (DNA): TGTGCCAGCAGCTTAGGTGTCGGGCCCAGCTCCTACAATGAGCAGTTCTTC. This codes for CASSLGVGPSSYNEQFF.